This TCR beta chain was recovered during a study of T cells in tumors and immune-related adverse events. Repertoires were generated with immunoSEQ multiplex PCR, while TCRdb's copy carries only in-frame clones and drops some. This table holds around 10,000 clones, 80% to 95% found once. The material was lymph node tissue, obtained from a patient treated with anti-PD-1 therapy. This sequence was found in a female donor with metastatic renal cell carcinoma.

The CDR3 sequence is CASSSQGRAFDEQFF. For the CDR3, the DNA is TGCGCCAGCAGCTCACAGGGACGGGCCTTCGATGAGCAGTTCTTC. This chain joins TRBV5-1 and TRBJ2-1, with D perhaps matching TRBD1 (6 bases). V was clipped by 3 bases and J by 8 bases, with 18 bases between them. The germline V gene has CDR1 SGHRS and CDR2 YFSETQ. There are 15 residues in the CDR3.